This T cell receptor (beta chain) was profiled in a study of T cell responses to AZD1222 COVID-19 vaccine. On the study more broadly: Second doses were pooled across both intervals (about 4 or about 12 weeks).

Study-wide results and limits: Reportedly, nearly half the spike-specific TCRs target unmutated variant regions.

Profiling relied on immunoSEQ multiplex PCR, and the TCRdb table lists in-frame clones only, not all of them. The sample contains 95,000 to 150,000 clones, nearly 90% of which appear only once. Concerning this clone: Its target is not known.

The CDR3 has 15 amino acids. V was pared by 6 bases and J by 4 bases, with 18 bases between. Germline values: CDR1 SGHVS, CDR2 FNYEAQ. The source of this sequence is an adult in good health. This chain connects TRBV7-6 to TRBJ1-1; unclear D gene. This specimen consisted of peripheral blood, obtained on day 0 of AZD1222 vaccination. The DNA of the CDR3 is TGTGCCAGCAGTACGACTGGGCAGCCGCCCACTGAAGCTTTCTTT. Amino acid sequence: CASSTTGQPPTEAFF.